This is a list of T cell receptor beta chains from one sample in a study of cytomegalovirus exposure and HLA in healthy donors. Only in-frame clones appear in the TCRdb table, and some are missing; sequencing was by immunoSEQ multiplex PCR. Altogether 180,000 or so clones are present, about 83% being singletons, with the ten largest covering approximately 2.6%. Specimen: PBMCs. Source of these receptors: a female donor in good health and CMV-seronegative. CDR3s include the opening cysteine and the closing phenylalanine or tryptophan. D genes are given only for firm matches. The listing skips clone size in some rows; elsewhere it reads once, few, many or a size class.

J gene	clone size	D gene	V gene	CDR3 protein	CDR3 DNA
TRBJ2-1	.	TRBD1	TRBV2	CASSTTGGLDNEQFF	TGTGCCAGCAGTACGACAGGGGGACTCGACAATGAGCAGTTCTTC
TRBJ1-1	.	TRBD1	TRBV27	CASSFTGQGAGATEAFF	TGTGCCAGCAGTTTTACGGGACAGGGGGCGGGGGCCACTGAAGCTTTCTTT
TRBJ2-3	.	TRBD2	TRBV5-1	CASSLSGREGTDTQYF	TGCGCCAGCAGCCTTAGCGGGAGGGAAGGCACAGATACGCAGTATTTT
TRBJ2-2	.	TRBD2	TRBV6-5	CASGLENTGELFF	TGTGCCAGCGGACTAGAGAACACCGGGGAGCTGTTTTTT
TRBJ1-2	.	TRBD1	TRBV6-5	CASSTRTGLGGYTF	TGTGCCAGCAGTACCCGGACAGGTTTGGGGGGCTACACCTTC
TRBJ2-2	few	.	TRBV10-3	CAISERGTNTGELFF	TGTGCCATCAGTGAGCGGGGGACGAACACCGGGGAGCTGTTTTTT
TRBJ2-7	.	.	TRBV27	CASSLLGGVISYEQYF	TGTGCCAGCAGTTTATTAGGGGGGGTGATCTCCTACGAGCAGTACTTC
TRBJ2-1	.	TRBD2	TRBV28	CASSEPGLAGEDEQFF	TGTGCCAGCAGCGAGCCGGGACTAGCGGGAGAAGATGAGCAGTTCTTC
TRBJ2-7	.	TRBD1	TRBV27	CASSLDRGRHPYEQYF	TGTGCCAGCAGTCTCGACAGGGGGCGACACCCCTACGAGCAGTACTTC
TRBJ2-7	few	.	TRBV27	CASSLSGPSYEQYF	TGTGCCAGCAGTTTAAGCGGGCCCTCCTACGAGCAGTACTTC
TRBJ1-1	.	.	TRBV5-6	CASSLGGEAFF	TGTGCCAGCAGCTTGGGAGGGGAAGCTTTCTTT
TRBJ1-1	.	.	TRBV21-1	CASSKRLGGTEAFF	TGTGCCAGCAGCAAAAGGTTGGGGGGCACTGAAGCTTTCTTT
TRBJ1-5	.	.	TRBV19	CASSDSAHQPQHF	TGTGCCAGTAGCGACTCGGCGCATCAGCCCCAGCATTTT
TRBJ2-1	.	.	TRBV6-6	CASRGGQTTYNEQFF	TGTGCCAGCAGAGGCGGACAGACTACCTACAATGAGCAGTTCTTC
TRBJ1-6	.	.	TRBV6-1	CASSESWRGSPLHF	TGTGCCAGCAGTGAATCCTGGCGGGGTTCACCCCTCCACTTT
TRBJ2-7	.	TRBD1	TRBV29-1	CSATGVSLYEQYF	TGCAGCGCTACAGGGGTCTCCCTCTACGAGCAGTACTTC
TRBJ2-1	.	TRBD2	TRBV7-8	CASSSSGIHNEQFF	TGTGCCAGCAGCTCTAGCGGGATTCACAATGAGCAGTTCTTC
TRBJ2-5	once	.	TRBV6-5	CASSYSARETQYF	TGTGCCAGCAGTTACTCGGCGCGGGAGACCCAGTACTTC
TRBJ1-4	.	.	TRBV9	CASGGASNEKLFF	TGTGCCAGCGGGGGGGCGTCTAATGAAAAACTGTTTTTT
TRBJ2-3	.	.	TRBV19	CATQLGGTDTQYF	TGTGCCACCCAACTCGGGGGCACAGATACGCAGTATTTT
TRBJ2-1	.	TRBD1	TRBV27	CASSLGTGGNNEQFF	TGTGCCAGCAGTTTAGGGACAGGGGGAAACAATGAGCAGTTCTTC
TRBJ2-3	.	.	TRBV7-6	CASSLDSDTQYF	TGTGCCAGCAGCCTGGACTCTGATACGCAGTATTTT
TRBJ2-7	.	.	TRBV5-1	CASSLVQGRAYEQYF	TGCGCCAGCAGCTTGGTCCAGGGGCGCGCCTACGAGCAGTACTTC
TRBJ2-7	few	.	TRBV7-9	CSSSLRGLLPYF	TGTTCCAGCAGCTTAAGGGGTCTCCTCCCGTACTTC
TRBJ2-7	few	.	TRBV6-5	CASSYNLDLSYEQYF	TGTGCCAGCAGTTATAACTTGGACTTATCCTACGAGCAGTACTTC
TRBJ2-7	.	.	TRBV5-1	CASSHPRDNVMYEQYF	TGCGCCAGCAGCCACCCCCGGGACAATGTCATGTACGAGCAGTACTTC
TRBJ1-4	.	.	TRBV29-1	CSASGANEKLFF	TGCAGCGCAAGCGGGGCTAATGAAAAACTGTTTTTT
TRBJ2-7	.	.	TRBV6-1	CASGLFSYEQYF	TGTGCCAGCGGCCTCTTCTCTTACGAGCAGTACTTC
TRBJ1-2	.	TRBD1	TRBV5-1	CASSYGQGAVGYTF	TGCGCCAGCAGCTACGGACAGGGGGCGGTTGGCTACACCTTC
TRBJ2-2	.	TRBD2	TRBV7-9	CASRPSGANTGELFF	TGTGCCAGCAGGCCTAGCGGGGCAAACACCGGGGAGCTGTTTTTT